This is a list of T cell receptor beta chains from one sample in a study of control samples from healthy donors and cancer patients. Here immunoSEQ multiplex PCR was the method, and the copy in TCRdb shows in-frame clones only, minus some. Of about 190,000 clones detected, 91% appear once; the ten largest clones hold 1.5% to 2%. The source material was blood. All receptors come from a man aged 25-40 years in good health. The CDR3 runs from the conserved cysteine through the conserved F or W. A D gene is named only where the DNA matches it firmly. Not every row has a clone size; where given, it reads once, few, many or a size class.

cdr3_aa cdr3_nt j_call d_call clone_size v_call
CASSLYQGLVGTGELFF TGTGCCAGCAGTTTATATCAGGGGTTGGTCGGTACCGGGGAGCTGTTTTTT TRBJ2-2 - - TRBV27
CSASGTSGGADTQYF TGCAGTGCTAGTGGGACTAGCGGGGGCGCAGATACGCAGTATTTT TRBJ2-3 TRBD2 - TRBV20-1
CASSLKPYEQYF TGTGCCAGCAGCTTAAAACCCTACGAGCAGTACTTC TRBJ2-7 - - TRBV7-9
CASRTGGGRNQPQHF TGTGCCAGCAGGACAGGGGGCGGTCGTAATCAGCCCCAGCATTTT TRBJ1-5 TRBD1 - TRBV6-6
CAWSRATLNEQFF TGTGCCTGGAGTAGGGCCACCCTCAATGAGCAGTTCTTC TRBJ2-1 - - TRBV30
CASTPYQTLGTDTQYF TGTGCCAGCACCCCCTACCAGACCCTCGGCACAGATACGCAGTATTTT TRBJ2-3 - - TRBV5-6
CASRTQGDTGELFF TGTGCCAGCAGGACCCAGGGGGACACCGGGGAGCTGTTTTTT TRBJ2-2 TRBD1 once TRBV11-2
CASSYAGDTEAFF TGTGCCAGCAGCTATGCGGGGGACACTGAAGCTTTCTTT TRBJ1-1 - - TRBV7-9
CASSPPTGAYEQYF TGCGCCAGCAGCCCTCCGACAGGGGCCTACGAGCAGTACTTC TRBJ2-7 TRBD1 - TRBV4-1
CAWSVRSNQPQHF TGTGCCTGGAGTGTCCGCAGCAATCAGCCCCAGCATTTT TRBJ1-5 - - TRBV30
CASSLGSPLLNEQFF TGTGCCAGCAGCCTTGGGAGTCCCTTACTCAATGAGCAGTTCTTC TRBJ2-1 - - TRBV3-1/TRBV3-2
CASSSGGRVIDTQYF TGCGCCAGCAGCTCGGGGGGCCGGGTGATAGATACGCAGTATTTT TRBJ2-3 - - TRBV5-1
CASSNRGNQPQHF TGTGCCAGCAGCAACCGGGGCAATCAGCCCCAGCATTTT TRBJ1-5 - - TRBV6-6
CASSVDRGPEKLFF TGTGCCAGCAGTGTCGACAGGGGGCCTGAAAAACTGTTTTTT TRBJ1-4 TRBD1 - TRBV2
CASSYDSPGEQYF TGTGCCAGCAGCTATGACAGCCCGGGAGAGCAGTACTTC TRBJ2-7 - - TRBV6-6
CASSSPGNNQPQHF TGTGCCAGCAGTTCCCCAGGGAACAATCAGCCCCAGCATTTT TRBJ1-5 - few TRBV27
CASSRQGSVYEQYF TGTGCCAGCAGCCGACAGGGGTCTGTCTACGAGCAGTACTTC TRBJ2-7 TRBD1 - TRBV11-2
CASSLGGTGTLGQYF TGTGCCAGCAGCTTAGGGGGGACAGGGACCCTCGGGCAGTACTTC TRBJ2-7 TRBD1 few TRBV13
CASSQVGGPMNEQFF TGTGCCAGCAGCCAAGTAGGGGGCCCCATGAATGAGCAGTTCTTC TRBJ2-1 TRBD1 - TRBV4-2
CASSLERPRLGGNTIYF TGTGCCAGCAGTTTAGAGCGGCCCCGGTTAGGCGGAAACACCATATATTTT TRBJ1-3 - once TRBV27
CASSFSNTGELFF TGTGCCAGCAGTTTTTCTAACACCGGGGAGCTGTTTTTT TRBJ2-2 - - TRBV12-3/TRBV12-4
CASSLGQLITDTQYF TGTGCCAGCAGCTTAGGACAGCTAATCACAGATACGCAGTATTTT TRBJ2-3 - - TRBV7-2
CASSLAAGPSTDTQYF TGCGCCAGCAGCTTGGCGGCAGGACCTAGCACAGATACGCAGTATTTT TRBJ2-3 - - TRBV5-1
CATQGSTDTQYF TGTGCCACCCAAGGGAGCACAGATACGCAGTATTTT TRBJ2-3 - - TRBV24-1
CASSLGGQSGETQYF TGCGCCAGCAGCTTGGGAGGACAGTCGGGGGAGACCCAGTACTTC TRBJ2-5 - - TRBV5-1
CASSQDDQQVGGEAFF TGTGCCAGCAGCCAAGATGATCAACAGGTGGGAGGAGAAGCTTTCTTT TRBJ1-1 - - TRBV14
CASSSIPGNSPLHF TGTGCCAGTAGTTCAATCCCCGGGAATTCACCCCTCCACTTT TRBJ1-6 - - TRBV19
CASSLVSGGNNEQFF TGTGCCAGCAGCTTGGTTAGCGGGGGTAACAATGAGCAGTTCTTC TRBJ2-1 TRBD2 - TRBV5-5
CASSPWDSTGELFF TGTGCCAGCTCACCCTGGGACAGCACCGGGGAGCTGTTTTTT TRBJ2-2 TRBD1 - TRBV18
CASSLLANTGELFF TGTGCCAGCAGTTTACTTGCGAACACCGGGGAGCTGTTTTTT TRBJ2-2 - once TRBV27
CASSQSGGTGPSPLHF TGTGCCAGCAGCCAGTCAGGAGGGACAGGGCCTTCACCCCTCCACTTT TRBJ1-6 TRBD1 - TRBV3-1/TRBV3-2
CASRARMEETQYF TGTGCCAGCAGAGCGCGGATGGAAGAGACCCAGTACTTC TRBJ2-5 - - TRBV2
CASSISSREVSNQPQHF TGTGCCAGTAGTATAAGCTCCAGGGAAGTAAGCAATCAGCCCCAGCATTTT TRBJ1-5 - - TRBV19
CATSSRGRGEDSPLHF TGTGCCACCAGCAGCCGGGGTCGGGGGGAGGATTCACCCCTCCACTTT TRBJ1-6 - - TRBV15
CASSRSRVGGYTF TGTGCCAGCAGCAGAAGCAGGGTTGGCGGCTACACCTTC TRBJ1-2 - - TRBV7-3
CAWGTVEAFF TGTGCCTGGGGGACAGTTGAAGCTTTCTTT TRBJ1-1 TRBD1 - TRBV30
CASGGSGHGEKLFF TGCGCCAGCGGAGGGTCGGGACACGGTGAAAAACTGTTTTTT TRBJ1-4 - - TRBV5-1
CASSAGAHSNQPQHF TGTGCCAGTAGTGCCGGGGCCCATAGCAATCAGCCCCAGCATTTT TRBJ1-5 - - TRBV19
CASSHIWTGGHEQYF TGTGCCAGCAGCCATATCTGGACAGGGGGCCACGAGCAGTACTTC TRBJ2-7 TRBD1 - TRBV3-1/TRBV3-2
CASRPTSGGGGEQFF TGTGCCAGCAGACCAACTAGCGGGGGGGGTGGTGAGCAGTTCTTC TRBJ2-1 TRBD2 - TRBV6-6
CASSDQGRDTQYF TGTGCCAGCAGTGATCAGGGGCGCGATACGCAGTATTTT TRBJ2-3 - - TRBV2
CASSGLNEKLFF TGCGCCAGCAGCGGGTTAAATGAAAAACTGTTTTTT TRBJ1-4 - - TRBV10-2
CASSEAMRATDF TGTGCCAGCAGTGAAGCTATGCGGGCAACGGACTTC TRBJ2-7 - - TRBV2
CASSFRRDRAYEQYF TGTGCCAGCAGTTTCCGCCGGGACAGGGCCTACGAGCAGTACTTC TRBJ2-7 TRBD1 - TRBV27
CASSLALDSPYGYTF TGTGCCAGCAGCTTAGCCTTGGACAGCCCCTATGGCTACACCTTC TRBJ1-2 - - TRBV7-8
CASSGDRGNGNTIYF TGTGCCAGCAGTGGGGACAGGGGGAACGGAAACACCATATATTTT TRBJ1-3 TRBD1 - TRBV2
CATSRGADSPLHF TGTGCCACCAGCAGAGGGGCGGACTCACCCCTCCACTTT TRBJ1-6 - once TRBV15
CASSHPPVPYEQYF TGTGCCAGCAGCCACCCCCCCGTCCCCTACGAGCAGTACTTC TRBJ2-7 - - TRBV5-8
CASSLSGTGNTIYF TGTGCCAGCAGCTTATCTGGGACGGGAAACACCATATATTTT TRBJ1-3 - - TRBV7-2
CASTQQAENTEAFF TGTGCCAGCACCCAGCAGGCCGAGAACACTGAAGCTTTCTTT TRBJ1-1 - - TRBV6-5
CASSLKYPGPYEQYF TGCGCCAGCAGCTTGAAGTACCCAGGACCCTACGAGCAGTACTTC TRBJ2-7 - once TRBV5-1
CASSSGQGITDTQYF TGTGCCAGCAGTTCGGGACAGGGGATCACAGATACGCAGTATTTT TRBJ2-3 TRBD1 - TRBV6-2/TRBV6-3
CASSPPGTGNYNEQFF TGTGCCAGCAGCCCCCCCGGGACAGGGAACTACAATGAGCAGTTCTTC TRBJ2-1 TRBD1 - TRBV5-4
CASSQKEGPASYNEQFF TGCGCCAGCAGCCAAAAAGAGGGCCCCGCCTCCTACAATGAGCAGTTCTTC TRBJ2-1 - - TRBV4-1
CASMWGYGSGELFF TGTGCCAGTATGTGGGGCTACGGCTCCGGGGAGCTGTTTTTT TRBJ2-2 - - TRBV19
CASSYSRRGGTDTQYF TGTGCCAGCAGTTACTCGAGGCGGGGGGGCACAGATACGCAGTATTTT TRBJ2-3 TRBD2 - TRBV6-6
CASSQGLAGGQETQYF TGCGCCAGCAGCCAAGGCTTGGCCGGGGGACAAGAGACCCAGTACTTC TRBJ2-5 - - TRBV4-1
CASSELGLSNQPQHF TGTGCCAGCAGTGAATTGGGTTTGAGCAATCAGCCCCAGCATTTT TRBJ1-5 - - TRBV2
CASSSPTSGGANYNEQFF TGTGCCAGCAGCTCACCGACTAGCGGGGGGGCTAACTACAATGAGCAGTTCTTC TRBJ2-1 TRBD2 - TRBV5-8